Listed below are T cell receptor beta chains from one sample, sequenced in a study of T cells after yellow fever vaccination. TCRdb called the 5' RACE reads again in MiXCR, with one record for every CDR3 protein. Here the sample spans hundreds of thousands of distinct CDR3 sequences, approximately 15% being singletons. The sequencing used PBMCs, collected on the day of the yellow fever booster vaccination. The receptors come from a man under 40 who received the YFV17D yellow fever vaccine. CDR3s include the opening cysteine and the closing phenylalanine or tryptophan. D genes are given only for firm matches. Clone size is not always given. Where it is, it says once, few, many or a class for expanded clones.

TGTGCCAGCATGTTCGGCGTTAGCACAGATACGCAGTATTTT | CASMFGVSTDTQYF | TRBV12-3/TRBV12-4 | few | TRBJ2-3 | -
TGTGCCAGCAGGGAGGACGTCAGCTCCTACAATGAGCAGTTCTTC | CASREDVSSYNEQFF | TRBV2 | - | TRBJ2-1 | -
TGTGCCAGTGACAGGCCACTCGCTGGGGAGACCCAGTACTTC | CASDRPLAGETQYF | TRBV6-5 | few | TRBJ2-5 | -
TGCGCCAGCAGCAGCGAGTGGGCTAGCGGGAGGAGCGGGGAGCTGTTTTTT | CASSSEWASGRSGELFF | TRBV4-3 | - | TRBJ2-2 | TRBD2
TGCGCCAGCAGCCAAGGGTTAGTGGCTAGTAACACCGGGGAGCTGTTTTTT | CASSQGLVASNTGELFF | TRBV4-1 | few | TRBJ2-2 | -
TGTGCCTGGAGTGTTTTGCGGGACACCGGGGAGCTGTTTTTT | CAWSVLRDTGELFF | TRBV30 | - | TRBJ2-2 | -
TGCGCCAGCAGCCCCTACATAGATTCACCCCTCCACTTT | CASSPYIDSPLHF | TRBV4-3 | few | TRBJ1-6 | -
TGTGCCAGCAGCTTAGCCAGTCATTACGAGCAGTACTTC | CASSLASHYEQYF | TRBV7-2 | - | TRBJ2-7 | -
TGTGCCAGCAGCCCCGGGACGAAATTGACCCAGTACTTC | CASSPGTKLTQYF | TRBV7-9 | - | TRBJ2-5 | -
TGCGCCAGCAGCTTGGCCAATGCGGGACAAGAGACCCAGTACTTC | CASSLANAGQETQYF | TRBV5-1 | - | TRBJ2-5 | -
TGTGCCAGCAGCCACCCGAAGGCGGGAGGGATAGAGCAGTACTTC | CASSHPKAGGIEQYF | TRBV4-2 | - | TRBJ2-7 | TRBD2
TGTGCCAGCAGTTACACCCGGACAGGGGCCCAAGAGACCCAGTACTTC | CASSYTRTGAQETQYF | TRBV6-5 | - | TRBJ2-5 | TRBD1
TGCAGCGTGGAGGACCGAAACACAGATACGCAGTATTTT | CSVEDRNTDTQYF | TRBV29-1 | few | TRBJ2-3 | -
TGCAGTGCTAGACGAAGAACCGGGGAGCTGTTTTTT | CSARRRTGELFF | TRBV20-1 | - | TRBJ2-2 | -
TGTGCCACTACCAGCCCCGGACAGGCTGGCTACGAGCAGTACTTC | CATTSPGQAGYEQYF | TRBV10-3 | - | TRBJ2-7 | TRBD1
TGTGCCTGGATCCAACCGAACGAGCAGTACTTC | CAWIQPNEQYF | TRBV30 | few | TRBJ2-7 | -
TGCGCCAGCAGTGAGTCCTTAGGAGAACCAGATACGCAGTATTTT | CASSESLGEPDTQYF | TRBV10-2 | - | TRBJ2-3 | -
TGTGCCAGCACAAGACTAGCGACCACAGATACGCAGTATTTT | CASTRLATTDTQYF | TRBV5-8 | few | TRBJ2-3 | TRBD2
TGCAGTGCTAGGAAACTTGAGACCCAGTACTTC | CSARKLETQYF | TRBV20-1 | few | TRBJ2-5 | -
TGCAGTGCTACCGATGGATTCCCTGGGGCCAACGTCCTGACTTTC | CSATDGFPGANVLTF | TRBV20-1 | few | TRBJ2-6 | -
TGTGCCAGCAGCTCCCGGAGGACTAGCGGGATCCAAGAGACCCAGTACTTC | CASSSRRTSGIQETQYF | TRBV6-2/TRBV6-3 | - | TRBJ2-5 | TRBD2
TGTGCCAGCAGCCAAGATCCTAGTGAAGCTTTCTTT | CASSQDPSEAFF | TRBV3-1 | few | TRBJ1-1 | -
TGCAGTGCTCATGGGGGGGGGAGGACTGAAGCTTTCTTT | CSAHGGGRTEAFF | TRBV20-1 | few | TRBJ1-1 | -
TGTGCCAGCAGCTTAGGGTACGAGACCCAGTACTTC | CASSLGYETQYF | TRBV11-2 | few | TRBJ2-5 | -
TGTGCCAGCAGCTTAGTACTAGCGGGAGCGTCAAGAGAGACCCAGTACTTC | CASSLVLAGASRETQYF | TRBV7-2 | few | TRBJ2-5 | TRBD2
TGCGCCAGCAGCCCCCTGGGGACGGGAGGGCCCTACAATGAGCAGTTCTTC | CASSPLGTGGPYNEQFF | TRBV4-3 | - | TRBJ2-1 | TRBD2
TGCGCCAGCAGGACTAGCGTCGGCACAGATACGCAGTATTTT | CASRTSVGTDTQYF | TRBV10-2 | - | TRBJ2-3 | TRBD2
TGCAGTGCTAGAGATTCCTGGGAGCAGTACTTC | CSARDSWEQYF | TRBV20-1 | - | TRBJ2-7 | -
TGTGCCAGCAGTCGTGGGGGCGCGACCGGGGAGCTGTTTTTT | CASSRGGATGELFF | TRBV12-3/TRBV12-4 | few | TRBJ2-2 | -
TGTGCCAGCAGCGTAGAGGACAGGGTTTACGAGCAGTACTTC | CASSVEDRVYEQYF | TRBV9 | - | TRBJ2-7 | TRBD1
TGTGCCACCAGCAGGTTACCAGGGGAGTCGTTCTTC | CATSRLPGESFF | TRBV15 | few | TRBJ2-1 | -
TGTGCCAGCAGTCCCCTGGGGGATGAGCAGTTCTTC | CASSPLGDEQFF | TRBV12-3/TRBV12-4 | medium-sized | TRBJ2-1 | -
TGCAGCGTTGAACAGGCAGTGGGAAGGGGGGTGGACGAGCAGTACTTC | CSVEQAVGRGVDEQYF | TRBV29-1 | - | TRBJ2-7 | -
TGTGCCAGCAGTGCGGGTTCGGGATCCTACGAGCAGTACTTC | CASSAGSGSYEQYF | TRBV2 | few | TRBJ2-7 | -
TGCGCCAGCAGCCAAGGCGGGACAGGGTTGAACACTGAAGCTTTCTTT | CASSQGGTGLNTEAFF | TRBV4-3 | - | TRBJ1-1 | TRBD1
TGCGCCAGCAGCTTGGGGCAGATCCAAGAGACCCAGTACTTC | CASSLGQIQETQYF | TRBV5-1 | many | TRBJ2-5 | -
TGCGCCAGCAGCTTATTGGGACTAGCGGTAACCTACGAGCAGTACTTC | CASSLLGLAVTYEQYF | TRBV5-1 | - | TRBJ2-7 | TRBD2
TGTGCCAGCAGCTTAGTTGCGGTGTTTGTCAATGAGCAGTTCTTC | CASSLVAVFVNEQFF | TRBV7-9 | few | TRBJ2-1 | -
TGTGCCAGCTCAAATCCCGGGGCGGACATTCAGTACTTC | CASSNPGADIQYF | TRBV18 | many | TRBJ2-4 | -
TGTGCCAGCACCCCTCCGACGGGACTAGAGGGCCAAGGTGAGCAGTTCTTC | CASTPPTGLEGQGEQFF | TRBV6-1 | - | TRBJ2-1 | TRBD2
TGTGCCAGCAGCCCCTCCCCGGGGCCAACCTATGGCTACACCTTC | CASSPSPGPTYGYTF | TRBV3-1 | few | TRBJ1-2 | -
TGTGCCAGCTCGTCCGGGGCCCTTGTGGATGAGCAGTTCTTC | CASSSGALVDEQFF | TRBV18 | few | TRBJ2-1 | -
TGCGCCAGCAGCTTGGGAGGGGGCGGCGGTGAAAAACTGTTTTTT | CASSLGGGGGEKLFF | TRBV5-1 | - | TRBJ1-4 | TRBD1
TGCTCCCCCAGCTCGCCGGGACGCGAGACCCAGTACTTC | CSPSSPGRETQYF | TRBV20-1 | - | TRBJ2-5 | -
TGTGCCAGCAGATCTCTAGCGGAGATAGCCAAAAACATTCAGTACTTC | CASRSLAEIAKNIQYF | TRBV6-1 | - | TRBJ2-4 | TRBD2
TGCAGTGCTGCAACAGGGGGTTCAGTCACAGATACGCAGTATTTT | CSAATGGSVTDTQYF | TRBV20-1 | - | TRBJ2-3 | TRBD1
TGTGCCAGCAGCTTAGCTAGCGGCCAGGGCGGGGATACGCAGTATTTT | CASSLASGQGGDTQYF | TRBV7-2 | - | TRBJ2-3 | -
TGTGCCAGCAGTTTGTCTGGGTCGAGGATATTTCAGTTCTTC | CASSLSGSRIFQFF | TRBV12-3/TRBV12-4 | few | TRBJ2-1 | -
TGTGCCAGCAGCCCGCTACACGGGCAGGGCACAGATACGCAGTATTTT | CASSPLHGQGTDTQYF | TRBV9 | few | TRBJ2-3 | -
TGTGCCAGCAGCAATGAGTTGAGCGGGGTGAGTGAGCAGTTCTTC | CASSNELSGVSEQFF | TRBV7-9 | few | TRBJ2-1 | TRBD2
TGTGCCAGCAGCTTAGATGGCCTCTACGAGCAGTACTTC | CASSLDGLYEQYF | TRBV11-3 | - | TRBJ2-7 | -
TGTGCCTCGAGGGAGCTCTATGAGCAGTTCTTC | CASRELYEQFF | TRBV6-6 | - | TRBJ2-1 | -
TGTGCCAGCAGCTTGTTTTCTCACACAGATACGCAGTATTTT | CASSLFSHTDTQYF | TRBV7-9 | few | TRBJ2-3 | -
TGCAGTGCTAGTAGCTATAATGAAAAACTGTTTTTT | CSASSYNEKLFF | TRBV20-1 | - | TRBJ1-4 | -
TGTGCCAGCAGTTCCCGAGCGGGTTACAATGAGCAGTTCTTC | CASSSRAGYNEQFF | TRBV12-3/TRBV12-4 | - | TRBJ2-1 | -